One sample yielded the 24 T cell receptor beta chains listed below, sequenced in a study of cytomegalovirus exposure and HLA in healthy donors. This PCR relied on a set of 60 Vbeta primers and 13 Jbeta primers. Here immunoSEQ multiplex PCR was the method, and the copy in TCRdb shows in-frame clones only, minus some. The data hold over 130,000 clones, with 61% observed a single time. The sequencing sample was made of PBMCs. The receptors shown here come from a male donor in good health and CMV-seronegative.

This clone has just one count. The chain recombines TRBV25-1 with TRBJ1-1; D possibly corresponds to TRBD1 (6 bases). There are 15 residues in the CDR3. Germline-derived CDR1 and CDR2 are MGHDK and SYGVNS. With 0 bases removed from V and 4 bases from J, the gap between germline ends came to 12 bases. As DNA, the CDR3 is TGTGCCAGCAGTGAATATGGGGGCGTTTTCACTGAAGCTTTCTTT. It specifies CASSEYGGVFTEAFF. The full variable domain, completed using reference TRBV25-1 and TRBJ1-1, is EADIYQTPRYLVIGTGKKITLECSQTMGHDKMYWYQQDPGMELHLIHYSYGVNSTEKGDLSSESTVSRIRTEHFPLTLESARPSHTSQYLCASSEYGGVFTEAFFGQGTRLTVV.

This clone was detected a few times. The rearrangement uses TRBV19 and TRBJ2-7, with a weak D call TRBD1 (6 bases). CDR3 length: 12 residues. Trimming removed 4 bases from V and 3 bases from J, with 7 bases in between. The germline V gene has CDR1 LNHDA and CDR2 SQIVND (reference sequence). The CDR3 here is CASSTGVYEQYF. The CDR3 coding sequence is TGTGCCAGTAGTACAGGGGTCTACGAGCAGTACTTC.

The chain employs TRBV7-9 and TRBJ2-3; TRBD2 matches at 7 bases. Per germline, CDR1 SEHNR and CDR2 FQNEAQ (reference sequence). This CDR3 region has 15 residues. V was pared by 1 base and J by 1 base, with 2 bases of the junction left unmatched. The CDR3 region is CASSLELAGTDTQYF. DNA of the CDR3: TGTGCCAGCAGCTTAGAGCTAGCGGGCACAGATACGCAGTATTTT.

The chain employs TRBV19 and TRBJ1-1; TRBD1 agrees at 9 bases. J gave up 1 base and V 2 bases, and 2 bases lay outside the gene matches. The CDR3 length is 15 residues. The germline CDR1 and CDR2 sequences are LNHDA and SQIVND (reference sequence). This CDR3 reads CASSITGQGNTEAFF. CDR3 DNA: TGTGCCAGTAGTATAACGGGACAGGGGAACACTGAAGCTTTCTTT.

V gene TRBV6-5 combines with J gene TRBJ1-4, with TRBD1 matching over 7 bases. Germline lookup yields CDR1 MNHEY and CDR2 SVGAGI. The CDR3 spans 13 residues. The J segment lost 7 bases and the V segment lost 6 bases, leaving 5 bases of the junction unmatched. The CDR3 nucleotides are TGTGCCAGCAGGAACAGGGGAGCTGAAAAACTGTTTTTT. Protein product: CASRNRGAEKLFF.

V usage is TRBV2 and J usage is TRBJ1-1, with D perhaps matching TRBD1 (6 bases). The CDR3 is 14 amino acids. V was clipped by 5 bases and J by 7 bases, with 17 bases between them. Looked up from germline, CDR1 is SNHLY and CDR2 is FYNNEI. CDR3 amino acids: CASSKREQGSEAFF. Here the CDR3 DNA reads TGTGCCAGCAGTAAAAGAGAACAGGGAAGTGAAGCTTTCTTT.

The chain recombines TRBV10-3 with TRBJ2-2; 9 nucleotides align to TRBD2. The CDR3 length is 16 residues. V trimming: 5 bases; J trimming: 6 bases; junction bases outside the gene matches: 10. From germline, CDR1 is ENHRY and CDR2 SYGVKD. CDR3 in amino acids: CAISFFQRGEAGELFF. DNA of the CDR3: TGTGCCATCAGTTTTTTCCAGCGGGGGGAAGCCGGGGAGCTGTTTTTT.

A few counts support this clone. This sequence joins TRBV2 and TRBJ1-3, with a possible D match to TRBD1 (6 bases). The CDR3 length is 14 residues. CDR1 SNHLY and CDR2 FYNNEI come from the germline V gene. Trimming removed 6 bases at V and 2 bases at J, with 11 bases between. The CDR3 protein is CASRTGSPGNTIYF. The CDR3 coding sequence is TGTGCCAGCAGAACAGGGTCACCTGGAAACACCATATATTTT.

This clone has a single count. This chain connects TRBV6-1 to TRBJ1-2, with D hard to call. The V gene's germline CDR1 is MNHNS and CDR2 SASEGT. The CDR3 runs to 14 residues. V was shortened by 2 bases and J by 5 bases, with 12 bases between the two germline ends. The CDR3 DNA follows: TGTGCCAGCAGTGAACCCAAGCTTCCTTATGGCTACACCTTC. It codes for CASSEPKLPYGYTF.

This chain joins TRBV30 and TRBJ1-2, with D perhaps TRBD1 (5 bases). This CDR3 has 15 amino acids. V dropped 0 bases and J dropped 4 bases, with 15 bases sitting between them. CDR1 and CDR2 from the germline V gene are GTSNPN and SVGIG (reference sequence). Written as DNA, the CDR3 is TGTGCCTGGAGTGTAGGGAAGGGGCTAGGCTATGGCTACACCTTC. Translating it yields CAWSVGKGLGYGYTF.

V gene TRBV7-2 combines with J gene TRBJ2-5; D is perhaps TRBD2 (5 bases). The CDR3 sequence is 11 residues long. Trimming cost V 8 bases and J 4 bases, with 8 bases left between them. Germline V gives CDR1 SGHTA, CDR2 FQGNSA. CDR3 protein: CASVAGETQYF. In nucleotides, the CDR3 is TGTGCCAGCGTCGCGGGAGAGACCCAGTACTTC.

This rearrangement joins TRBV11-2 to TRBJ1-5, with D perhaps TRBD1 (5 bases). Germline-derived CDR1 and CDR2 are SGHAT and FQNNGV. The CDR3 is 15 amino acids. With 5 bases removed from V and 5 bases from J, the gap between germline ends came to 16 bases. CDR3 protein: CASSRQAGPDQPQHF. CDR3 nucleotides: TGTGCCAGCAGCAGACAAGCGGGGCCGGATCAGCCCCAGCATTTT. The variable domain in full, completed from reference TRBV11-2 and TRBJ1-5, reads EAGVAQSPRYKIIEKRQSVAFWCNPISGHATLYWYQQILGQGPKLLIQFQNNGVVDDSQLPKDRFSAERLKGVDSTLKIQPAKLEDSAVYLCASSRQAGPDQPQHFGDGTRLSIL.

The J gene is TRBJ2-3, the V gene TRBV28; no firm D call. Looked up from germline, CDR1 is MDHEN and CDR2 is SYDVKM. This CDR3 has 13 amino acids. Trimming left V 2 bases short and J 2 bases short, with 5 bases between. CDR3 sequence reads: CASSLRYTDTQYF. Written as DNA, the CDR3 is TGTGCCAGCAGTTTACGTTACACAGATACGCAGTATTTT.

J is TRBJ2-7 and V is TRBV10-3, with 9 nucleotides matching TRBD1. The CDR3 has 16 amino acids. The junction had 8 bases not matched to a gene; V was cut back by 5 bases and J by 0 bases. The germline gives CDR1 ENHRY, CDR2 SYGVKD. As DNA, the CDR3 is TGTGCCATCAGTATCGCCGGGACAGGGAGCTCCTACGAGCAGTACTTC. Translation: CAISIAGTGSSYEQYF.

The rearrangement uses TRBV9 and TRBJ2-7; weak D call: TRBD1 (6 bases). V lost 4 bases and J 7 bases, leaving 15 bases between the germline ends. Germline V CDR1 and CDR2: SGDLS, YYNGEE. The CDR3 consists of 13 residues. CDR3 amino acids: CASSRQVLEEQYF. The CDR3 DNA sequence: TGTGCCAGCAGCCGACAGGTGTTGGAAGAGCAGTACTTC.

V is TRBV27 and J is TRBJ2-7, with 8 bases aligning to TRBD1. The CDR3 contains 14 residues. Germline CDR1 reads MNHEY; CDR2 reads SMNVEV (reference sequence). V trimming: 6 bases; J trimming: 3 bases; junction bases outside the gene matches: 7. Here the CDR3 DNA reads TGTGCCAGCAGCCCACAGGGGGAAGGCTACGAGCAGTACTTC. Its translation is CASSPQGEGYEQYF.

This clone was detected once. The chain uses TRBV11-1 and TRBJ2-1; weak D call: TRBD1 (7 bases). Trimming removed 5 bases at V and 2 bases at J, with 13 bases between. From germline, CDR1 is SGHAT and CDR2 FQDESV (reference sequence). This CDR3 region has 15 residues. Written as DNA, the CDR3 is TGTGCCAGCAGCCGTGGGGGGACAGCCTACAATGAGCAGTTCTTC. Residues: CASSRGGTAYNEQFF. The full variable domain, with the rest looked up from reference TRBV11-1 and TRBJ2-1, is EAEVAQSPRYKITEKSQAVAFWCDPISGHATLYWYRQILGQGPELLVQFQDESVVDDSQLPKDRFSAERLKGVDSTLKIQPAELGDSAMYLCASSRGGTAYNEQFFGPGTRLTVL.

The chain has TRBV6-5 and TRBJ1-2; 7 bases agree with TRBD1. CDR1 is MNHEY and CDR2 is SVGAGI in the germline V gene. Germline trimming cut 5 bases from V and 7 bases from J; bases unmatched to any gene: 4. The CDR3 totals 12 residues. The CDR3 DNA reads TGTGCCAGCAGTGCCAGGACAGGTGGCTACACCTTC. Protein sequence: CASSARTGGYTF.

The rearrangement joins TRBV10-1 to TRBJ2-7, with 8 bases that match TRBD1. Germline V gene data show CDR1 as WNHNN and CDR2 as SYGVQD (reference sequence). The CDR3 covers 14 residues. With 6 bases clipped from V and 2 bases from J, the junction kept 6 bases outside the gene matches. The CDR3 DNA is TGCGCCAGCAGCGTGACAGGGGCGGCCTACGAGCAGTACTTC. Protein product: CASSVTGAAYEQYF.

In DNA form, the CDR3 reads TGTGCCAGCAGCATGGACAGGGGGCGGACAGATACGCAGTATTTT. Translated: CASSMDRGRTDTQYF. V usage is TRBV6-6 and J usage is TRBJ2-3; 11 bases agree with TRBD1. The CDR3 is 15 residues long. Germline V gene data show CDR1 as MNHNY and CDR2 as SVGAGI (reference sequence). After removal of 6 bases from V and 3 bases from J, the junction contained 5 bases not matched to a gene.

This sequence joins TRBV29-1 and TRBJ2-3; no reliable D call. V lost 1 base to trimming and J lost 0 bases, with 11 bases between them. The CDR3 contains 15 residues. Per germline, CDR1 SQVTM and CDR2 ANQGSEA. This chain's CDR3 is CSVEGGQFSTDTQYF. The CDR3 DNA follows: TGCAGCGTTGAAGGTGGGCAGTTTAGCACAGATACGCAGTATTTT.

This chain connects TRBV6-5 to TRBJ2-1; possible D gene TRBD2, 5 bases. Deletions cut 6 bases from V and 3 bases from J, with 6 bases between. CDR3 length: 12 amino acids. Germline CDR1 and CDR2: MNHEY and SVGAGI. Here the CDR3 DNA reads TGTGCCAGCAGACGGGGCTACAATGAGCAGTTCTTC. Translating it yields CASRRGYNEQFF.

This chain connects TRBV5-4 to TRBJ2-7, with 11 bases matching TRBD1. CDR3 length equals 14 residues. J lost 3 bases, V lost 4 bases, and 3 bases had no gene match. CDR1 and CDR2 from the germline V gene are SGHNT and YYREEE (reference sequence). Here the CDR3 reads CASSRDRGVYEQYF. CDR3 nucleotide sequence: TGTGCCAGCAGCAGGGACAGGGGGGTCTACGAGCAGTACTTC.

The J gene is TRBJ1-5, the V gene TRBV27; D is perhaps TRBD1 (6 bases). V dropped 4 bases and J dropped 3 bases, with 13 bases sitting between them. The CDR3 is made up of 15 amino acids. Per the germline V gene, CDR1 is MNHEY and CDR2 is SMNVEV (reference sequence). The CDR3 DNA reads as TGTGCCAGCAGTTCTAAAGGGACAATCAATCAGCCCCAGCATTTT. This translates into CASSSKGTINQPQHF.